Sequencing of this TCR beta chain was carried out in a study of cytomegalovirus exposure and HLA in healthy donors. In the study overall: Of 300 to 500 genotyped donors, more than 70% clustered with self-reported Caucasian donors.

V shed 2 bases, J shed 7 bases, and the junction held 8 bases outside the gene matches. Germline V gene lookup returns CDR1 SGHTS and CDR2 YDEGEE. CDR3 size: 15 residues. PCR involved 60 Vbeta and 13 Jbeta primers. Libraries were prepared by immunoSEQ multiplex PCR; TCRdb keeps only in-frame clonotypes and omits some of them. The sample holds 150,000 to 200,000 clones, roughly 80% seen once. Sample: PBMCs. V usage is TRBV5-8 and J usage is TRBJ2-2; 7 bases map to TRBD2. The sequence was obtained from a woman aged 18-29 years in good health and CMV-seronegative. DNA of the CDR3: TGTGCCAGCAGCTTAGGGAGGGAGAGAGTCGGGGAGCTGTTTTTT. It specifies CASSLGRERVGELFF.